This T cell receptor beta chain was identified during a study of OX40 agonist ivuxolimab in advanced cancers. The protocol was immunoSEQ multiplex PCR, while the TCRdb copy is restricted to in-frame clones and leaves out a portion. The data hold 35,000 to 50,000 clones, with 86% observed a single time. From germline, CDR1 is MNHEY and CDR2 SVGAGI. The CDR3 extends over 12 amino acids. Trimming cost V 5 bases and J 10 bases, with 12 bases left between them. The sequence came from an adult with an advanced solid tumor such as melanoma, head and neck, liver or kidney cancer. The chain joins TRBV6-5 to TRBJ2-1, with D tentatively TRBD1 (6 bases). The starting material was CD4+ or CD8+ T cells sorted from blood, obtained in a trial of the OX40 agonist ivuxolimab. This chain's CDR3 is CASSPDSPEQFF. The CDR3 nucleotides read TGTGCCAGCAGTCCGGACAGCCCCGAGCAGTTCTTC.